This TCR beta chain was sequenced for a study of blood T cell repertoires in COVID-19. Study summary: T cells, B-cell-depleted T cells, or PBMCs supplied cDNA or gDNA.

Trimming took off 3 bases at V and 10 bases at J, with 13 bases between the two ends. Germline-derived CDR1 and CDR2 are MDHEN and SYDVKM. There are 14 residues in the CDR3. In the authors' methods: Nucleated cell number was recorded as an estimate derived from reference gene primer amplification. The table came from immunoSEQ multiplex PCR; TCRdb's copy has only in-frame clones and leaves some out. V and J calls and clone size are copied from that table; D and trimming were computed from the DNA. There are over 350,000 clones in the sample; approximately 90% occur only once, and around 9.3% lies in the top ten.

Sequencing was performed on PBMCs or T cells enriched from blood (not recorded which). V gene TRBV28 combines with J gene TRBJ1-6; a weak D match, TRBD1 (5 bases). The receptor comes from a woman in her forties or fifties who had recovered from COVID-19. The chain's CDR3 is CASSFSQVISPLHF. In nucleotides, the CDR3 is TGTGCCAGCAGTTTCTCACAGGTGATATCACCCCTCCACTTT.